This TCR beta chain was found in a study of beta chain features in type 1 diabetes. The study's findings and limits: Resolution of whether HLA type affects TCRB rearrangement was not achieved here.

One heparinised draw of blood, averaging approximately 110 mL, came from each donor. A sort by CD45RO/CCR7/CD25/CD127/CD95/CD27 yielded CD4+ naive, central memory, regulatory and stem cell-like memory cells. On this clone: Its antigen is currently unknown.

Expressed TCRB transcripts were sequenced because the entire RNA isolate underwent reverse transcription. Using immunoSEQ multiplex PCR, the repertoire was profiled, and TCRdb retains in-frame clones only, with some absent. The data hold hundreds of thousands of clones, with around 12% observed a single time. Germline CDR1 SGHRS, CDR2 YFSETQ. The CDR3 is 17 residues long. The V end was cut by 1 base, the J end by 0 bases, with 14 bases between. Sequences were obtained from naive CD4+ T cells from blood. The sequence was obtained from a man younger than 35 in good health. V is TRBV5-1 and J is TRBJ2-1; the D gene is possibly TRBD2 (6 bases). This CDR3 is CASSLFKAGSSYNEQFF. The CDR3 region has the DNA TGCGCCAGCAGCTTGTTTAAGGCGGGATCCTCCTACAATGAGCAGTTCTTC.